Listed here are 11 T cell receptor beta chains from one sample, sequenced in a study of neurological immune-mediated disorders. One entry per CDR3 protein results from TCRdb running MiXCR on the 5' RACE reads. The sample holds 31,000 or so distinct CDR3 sequences, around 1.5% seen once. The sequencing input was PBMCs. These receptors were obtained from a woman in her twenties or thirties with multiple sclerosis.

This clonotype was seen repeatedly, ten times or more. The chain uses TRBV11-2 and TRBJ1-2; D is undetermined. The germline V gene encodes CDR1 SGHAT and CDR2 FQNNGV. CDR3 length: 14 residues. Trimming pared 1 base from V and 7 bases from J, leaving 13 bases between. CDR3 amino acids: CASSLVGGPLGYTF. The DNA of the CDR3 is TGTGCCAGCAGCTTAGTTGGCGGACCCCTTGGCTACACCTTC.

The sample holds many counts of this clonotype. V gene TRBV5-5 combines with J gene TRBJ1-3; D is uncertain. The CDR3 extends over 14 amino acids. Germline CDR1 and CDR2: SGHKS and YYEKEE (reference sequence). V was pared by 2 bases and J by 4 bases, with 10 bases between. The CDR3 DNA is TGTGCCAGCAGCTTCGCCGGCGCGGGAAACACCATATATTTT. This translates into CASSFAGAGNTIYF. Full variable domain (missing parts from reference TRBV5-5 and TRBJ1-3): DAGVTQSPTHLIKTRGQQVTLRCSPISGHKSVSWYQQVLGQGPQFIFQYYEKEERGRGNFPDRFSARQFPNYSSELNVNALLLGDSALYLCASSFAGAGNTIYFGEGSWLTVV.

This clonotype was observed many times. The rearrangement uses TRBV20-1 and TRBJ2-2; possibly TRBD1 for D (6 bases). Germline V gene data show CDR1 as DFQATT and CDR2 as SNEGSKA (reference sequence). V was cut by 0 bases and J by 1 base, with 15 bases left in between. This CDR3 region has 17 residues. CDR3 bases: TGCAGTGCTAGAGATCTTTACAGGGTGGGGAACACCGGGGAGCTGTTTTTT. Encoded protein: CSARDLYRVGNTGELFF.

This clonotype was counted many times. This chain joins TRBV20-1 and TRBJ1-4; D ambiguous. The CDR3 length is 10 residues. Germline V gene sequence: CDR1 DFQATT, CDR2 SNEGSKA (reference sequence). Trimming removed 3 bases at V and 8 bases at J, with 4 bases between. The CDR3 bases are TGCAGTGCTAGTGGGGAAAAACTGTTTTTT. Its translation: CSASGEKLFF.

This clonotype was observed a few times. The rearrangement joins TRBV6-6 to TRBJ2-3; no clear D gene. Germline V CDR1 and CDR2: MNHNY, SVGAGI (reference sequence). Trimming removed 5 bases at V and 9 bases at J, with 9 bases between. The CDR3 spans 11 residues. This CDR3 is CASSPLATQYF. The CDR3 region has the DNA TGTGCCAGCAGTCCCCTCGCGACGCAGTATTTT.

This clonotype was recorded many times. The chain couples TRBV20-1 to TRBJ1-1; D possibly corresponds to TRBD1 (6 bases). Trimming pared 0 bases from V and 0 bases from J, leaving 14 bases between. The CDR3 totals 16 residues. From germline, CDR1 is DFQATT and CDR2 SNEGSKA (reference sequence). The CDR3 DNA is TGCAGTGCTAGAGATGGGGCAGGGGTCGTGAACACTGAAGCTTTCTTT. It is translated as CSARDGAGVVNTEAFF.

This clonotype was seen ten or more times. The chain employs TRBV4-3 and TRBJ1-6, with D hard to call. This CDR3 is built from 13 residues. Trimming removed 0 bases at V and 10 bases at J, with 7 bases between. The germline V gene has CDR1 LGHNA and CDR2 YSLEER. This CDR3 reads CASSQDLESPLHF. The CDR3 nucleotides are TGCGCCAGCAGCCAAGATCTGGAGTCACCCCTCCACTTT.

This clonotype was detected ten times or more. Here the CDR3 reads CASSPEGQGASGYTF. CDR3 coding DNA: TGCGCCAGCAGCCCCGAAGGACAGGGGGCCAGTGGCTACACCTTC. This chain joins TRBV5-1 and TRBJ1-2; 11 bases are a match to TRBD1. Germline assignment: CDR1 SGHRS and CDR2 YFSETQ. The length of the CDR3 is 15 residues. Trimming took 4 bases from V and 7 from J; bases not matched to a gene: 9.

This clonotype was seen repeatedly, ten times or more. The chain carries TRBV3-1 and TRBJ2-5; TRBD2 agrees at 12 bases. The V gene end was trimmed by 4 bases and the J gene end by 4 bases; junction bases not matched to a gene: 4. Germline V lookup: CDR1 LGHDT, CDR2 YNNKEL (reference sequence). This CDR3 contains 15 residues. Here the CDR3 reads CASSRLGLAGETQYF. As DNA, the CDR3 is TGTGCCAGCAGCCGTTTGGGACTAGCGGGAGAGACCCAGTACTTC.

The chain uses TRBV20-1 and TRBJ2-7; D is possibly TRBD1 (6 bases). Trimming stripped 4 bases from V and 2 bases from J, with 18 bases between. The CDR3 is 15 amino acids. Germline V CDR1 and CDR2: DFQATT, SNEGSKA (reference sequence). Written as DNA, the CDR3 is TGCAGTGCTATAGGGGGAGCAGCCCGCACCTACGAGCAGTACTTC. Translated, it gives CSAIGGAARTYEQYF.

In this sample, this clonotype turned up many times. Here the CDR3 reads CASSRPGTGAITEAFF. CDR3 DNA: TGCGCCAGCAGCCGTCCCGGGACAGGGGCGATCACTGAAGCTTTCTTT. J is TRBJ1-1 and V is TRBV5-1; 10 positions match TRBD1. V was clipped by 4 bases and J by 4 bases; unmatched bases: 10. The V gene's germline CDR1 is SGHRS and CDR2 YFSETQ. CDR3 length: 16 amino acids.